This TCR beta chain was identified in a study of blood T cell repertoires in COVID-19. Overall study: The origin of the acute and convalescent COVID-19 samples was the United States, Italy and Spain.

Original methodology: Reference gene primer amplification gave nucleated cell count estimates. TCRdb's table, derived via immunoSEQ multiplex PCR, lists solely in-frame clones and lacks some. V and J calls and clone size are those listed in that table; D and trimming were worked out from the DNA. The sample lists hundreds of thousands of clones, around 82% occurring once. Germline assignment: CDR1 LGHDT and CDR2 YNNKEL (reference sequence). The J segment lost 8 bases and the V segment lost 7 bases, leaving 10 bases of the junction unmatched. The CDR3 extends over 14 amino acids. V gene TRBV3-1 (or the pseudogene TRBV3-2) combines with J gene TRBJ1-4, with TRBD1 matching 7 bases. Sequencing was performed on peripheral blood. This TCR was sampled from a woman aged 40 to 55 with active or convalescent COVID-19. The CDR3 bases are TGTGCCAGCACCCCGACACCGGGACAGGAAAAACTGTTTTTT. Its translation is CASTPTPGQEKLFF.